The 5 T cell receptor beta chains reported below all come from one sample, sequenced in a study of T cell changes during pregnancy in multiple sclerosis. Profiling relied on immunoSEQ multiplex PCR, and the TCRdb table lists in-frame clones only, not all of them. The data hold 40,000 or so clones, with around 90% observed a single time. The sample was CD4+ T cells from peripheral blood mononuclear cells, taken in the third trimester of pregnancy. These receptors originate from a female donor with multiple sclerosis, enrolled in a pregnancy study.

This chain connects TRBV6-6 to TRBJ1-2; D unclear. This CDR3 has 13 residues. The ends were cut back, 8 bases at V and 4 bases at J, with 14 bases in the middle. In germline, CDR1 is MNHNY, CDR2 SVGAGI (reference sequence). CDR3 nucleotide sequence: TGTGCCAGCGGCCCCCGAGGGCCCTATGGCTACACCTTC. Protein product: CASGPRGPYGYTF.

The J gene is TRBJ2-2, the V gene TRBV6-1; tentative D call: TRBD1 (6 bases). Between the trimmed V and J ends, which lost 7 bases and 6 bases, there was a span of 12 bases. CDR1 and CDR2 from the germline V gene are MNHNS and SASEGT. The CDR3 contains 13 residues. CDR3 coding DNA: TGTGCCAGCAATATACAGGGATCCGGGGAGCTGTTTTTT. Encoded protein: CASNIQGSGELFF.

The genes are TRBV5-4 and TRBJ2-3; 7 bases fit TRBD1. Germline loops: CDR1 SGHNT, CDR2 YYREEE (reference sequence). Trimming at V came to 5 bases and at J to 1 base, leaving 13 bases not matched to a gene. This CDR3 contains 17 residues. The CDR3 loop is CASRRMGAGGGTDTQYF. CDR3 bases: TGTGCCAGCAGGCGCATGGGGGCAGGGGGAGGCACAGATACGCAGTATTTT. The full variable domain, with the rest looked up from reference TRBV5-4 and TRBJ2-3, is ETGVTQSPTHLIKTRGQQVTLRCSSQSGHNTVSWYQQALGQGPQFIFQYYREEENGRGNFPPRFSGLQFPNYSSELNVNALELDDSALYLCASRRMGAGGGTDTQYFGPGTRLTVL.

In this sample, this clone turned up a few times. The CDR3 DNA follows: TGTGCCAGCAGTTCCGGGACTAGGACCCAGTACTTC. It translates to CASSSGTRTQYF. The genes are TRBV6-6 and TRBJ2-5, with 8 bases fitting TRBD2. The V gene's germline CDR1 is MNHNY and CDR2 SVGAGI (reference sequence). V dropped 4 bases and J dropped 7; count of bases not matched to a gene: 2. The CDR3 is 12 amino acids.

The rearrangement uses TRBV19 and TRBJ2-1, with 7 bases lining up with TRBD2. The CDR3 has 16 amino acids. Germline CDR1 and CDR2: LNHDA and SQIVND (reference sequence). V shed 3 bases and J 5 bases; nucleotides not matched to a gene: 10. CDR3 in amino acids: CASSISGVMSNNEQFF. The CDR3 coding sequence is TGTGCCAGTAGTATCAGCGGGGTTATGTCGAACAATGAGCAGTTCTTC. The entire variable domain, with the rest obtained from reference TRBV19 and TRBJ2-1, is as follows: DGGITQSPKYLFRKEGQNVTLSCEQNLNHDAMYWYRQDPGQGLRLIYYSQIVNDFQKGDIAEGYSVSREKKESFPLTVTSAQKNPTAFYLCASSISGVMSNNEQFFGPGTRLTVL.